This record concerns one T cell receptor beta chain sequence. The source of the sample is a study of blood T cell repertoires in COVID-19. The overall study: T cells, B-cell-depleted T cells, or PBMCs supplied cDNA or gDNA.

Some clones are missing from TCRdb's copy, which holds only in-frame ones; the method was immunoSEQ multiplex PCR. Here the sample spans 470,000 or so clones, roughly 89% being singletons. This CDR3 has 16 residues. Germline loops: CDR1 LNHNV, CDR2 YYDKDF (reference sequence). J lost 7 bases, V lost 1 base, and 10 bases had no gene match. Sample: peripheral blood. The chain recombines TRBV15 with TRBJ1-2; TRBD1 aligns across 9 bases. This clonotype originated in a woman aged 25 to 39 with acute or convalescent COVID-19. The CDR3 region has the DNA TGTGCCACCAGCAGAGCCGAAGGGACAGGGATGGCTGGCTACACCTTC. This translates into CATSRAEGTGMAGYTF.